A single sample is the source of the 16 T cell receptor beta chains below, sequenced in a study of T-cell reconstitution after alpha-beta-depleted transplantation in children. Using unique molecular identifiers, the investigators prepared the TCRbeta library. TCRdb re-called the PCR reads through MiXCR, storing one row per CDR3 protein. The sample lists around 270,000 distinct CDR3 sequences, around 9.1% occurring once. Source: PBMCs, taken before TCRalphabeta/CD19-depleted stem cell transplant. These receptor sequences come from a boy in the first two years of life with acute myeloid leukemia, due to receive a stem cell transplant.

This clonotype was seen only a few times. This chain joins TRBV18 and TRBJ2-1; D perhaps matches TRBD1 (5 bases). Trimming took 3 bases from V and 6 from J, leaving 24 bases between them. Per the germline V gene, CDR1 is KGHSH and CDR2 is LQKENI. The CDR3 extends over 18 amino acids. CDR3 nucleotide sequence: TGTGCCAGCTCACCCCGAGTGGGGCCGCCCCGGTCCCGCAATGAGCAGTTCTTC. Translation: CASSPRVGPPRSRNEQFF.

This clonotype has a count of ten or more. The chain employs TRBV7-8 and TRBJ2-1, with D perhaps TRBD1 (5 bases). The CDR3 covers 16 residues. CDR1 is SGHVS and CDR2 is FQNEAQ in the germline V gene. Between the trimmed V and J ends, which lost 4 bases and 0 bases, there was a span of 13 bases. CDR3 DNA sequence: TGTGCCAGCAGCTCGTCCAGGGATAGCTCCTACAATGAGCAGTTCTTC. Residues: CASSSSRDSSYNEQFF.

This clonotype has just one count. This may arise from a read error, as a much more abundant clone is one base away. The chain links TRBV6-2 or TRBV6-3 to TRBJ2-2, with D possibly being TRBD2 (6 bases). Germline V lookup: CDR1 MNHEY, CDR2 SVGEGT. V shed 6 bases and J shed 9 bases, with 17 bases lying between them. This CDR3 contains 14 residues. The CDR3 DNA sequence: TGTGCCAGCAGCCCGGACTATAAACGGCGGGAGCTGTTTTTT. It is translated as CASSPDYKRRELFF.

This clonotype was picked up many times. The J gene is TRBJ2-1, the V gene TRBV4-3; TRBD2 might be the D (5 bases). V lost 0 bases to trimming and J lost 4 bases, with 16 bases between them. CDR1 and CDR2 from the germline V gene are LGHNA and YSLEER. This CDR3 has 17 residues. The CDR3, as DNA: TGCGCCAGCAGCCAAGAGTGGGTGAGGGCGGAGTACAATGAGCAGTTCTTC. Translating gives CASSQEWVRAEYNEQFF.

Remarks on this clonotype: Given a much more abundant clone one base away, this may be a read error. The CDR3 DNA reads as TGTGCCAGCAGCCAAGATCCCGGACAGGCCTACGACCAGTACTTC. Protein product: CASSQDPGQAYDQYF. The chain employs TRBV4-2 and TRBJ2-7, with 7 bases that match TRBD1. CDR3 length: 15 amino acids. Germline-derived CDR1 and CDR2 are LGHNA and YNFKEQ.

This clonotype has at least ten counts. V gene TRBV5-1 combines with J gene TRBJ2-5, with 9 bases that match TRBD2. Germline V gene lookup returns CDR1 SGHRS and CDR2 YFSETQ. With V trimmed by 1 base and J by 4 bases, 8 bases remained unmatched. The CDR3 is made up of 16 amino acids. The CDR3, as DNA: TGCGCCAGCAGCTTGTCTCGCGGGGGGGCTTCAGAGACCCAGTACTTC. This gives the protein CASSLSRGGASETQYF. The full variable domain, its missing parts supplied by reference TRBV5-1 and TRBJ2-5, is KAGVTQTPRYLIKTRGQQVTLSCSPISGHRSVSWYQQTPGQGLQFLFEYFSETQRNKGNFPGRFSGRQFSNSRSEMNVSTLELGDSALYLCASSLSRGGASETQYFGPGTRLLVL.

This clonotype was detected ten times or more. The V call is TRBV12-3 or TRBV12-4, the J call TRBJ1-5, with 9 bases that match TRBD1. The CDR3 covers 15 residues. V shed 6 bases and J 5 bases; nucleotides not matched to a gene: 8. The CDR3 here is CASRGGQGGDQPQHF. The CDR3 region has the DNA TGTGCCAGCAGGGGGGGACAGGGAGGAGATCAGCCCCAGCATTTT.

At least ten counts were recorded for this clonotype. The chain joins TRBV6-5 to TRBJ1-1; D is unresolved. V was shortened by 0 bases and J by 4 bases, with 6 bases between the two germline ends. This CDR3 is 13 amino acids long. From germline, CDR1 is MNHEY and CDR2 SVGAGI. The CDR3 nucleotides read TGTGCCAGCAGTTACTCGGGGATCACTGAAGCTTTCTTT. Amino acids: CASSYSGITEAFF.

V and J are TRBV6-5 and TRBJ2-7; 8 bases are shared with TRBD1. V was clipped by 2 bases and J by 7 bases; unmatched bases: 10. The CDR3 consists of 15 residues. In germline, CDR1 is MNHEY, CDR2 SVGAGI. The CDR3 nucleotides are TGTGCCAGCAGTTACCGGACAGGGCTTGGCTGGGAGCAGTACTTC. Encoded protein: CASSYRTGLGWEQYF.

This clonotype was observed a handful of times. The V call is TRBV7-3, the J call TRBJ2-3, with no clear D. V gave up 3 bases and J gave up 3 bases, with 16 bases separating them. This CDR3 is built from 16 residues. The germline gives CDR1 SGHTA, CDR2 FQGTGA. The CDR3 protein is CASSLGIVGMTDTQYF. For the CDR3, the DNA is TGTGCCAGCAGCTTGGGAATAGTGGGAATGACAGATACGCAGTATTTT.

This clonotype was recorded many times. The chain uses TRBV12-3 or TRBV12-4 and TRBJ2-7, with a tentative D call TRBD1 (6 bases). V was clipped by 6 bases and J by 5 bases, with 17 bases between them. The CDR3 runs to 14 residues. The CDR3 loop reads CASSRDRLVDEQYF. In DNA, the CDR3 is TGTGCCAGCAGCAGAGACAGGTTGGTCGACGAGCAGTACTTC.

In regard to this clonotype: This could be a read error, since a much larger clone is one nucleotide away. The chain is built from TRBV7-2 and TRBJ2-2; the D gene is possibly TRBD1 (5 bases). V gave up 5 bases and J gave up 7 bases, with 20 bases separating them. The CDR3 extends over 16 amino acids. The germline V gene encodes CDR1 SGHTA and CDR2 FQGNSA. The chain's CDR3 is CASSVEGRVLGGELFF. The CDR3, as DNA: TGTGCCAGCAGCGTAGAAGGCAGGGTTTTGGGCGGGGAGCTGTTTTTT.

The sample holds many counts of this clonotype. CDR3 nucleotides: TGTGCCAGCAGCTCTATCCCCTCTATAGCGGGAGGTTTCAACGAGCAGTACTTC. It codes for CASSSIPSIAGGFNEQYF. The genes are TRBV5-6 and TRBJ2-7; 10 nucleotides match TRBD2. This CDR3 is 18 amino acids long. V was pared by 3 bases and J by 5 bases, with 17 bases of the junction left unmatched. The germline gives CDR1 SGHDT, CDR2 YYEEEE.

This clonotype occurred many times. J is TRBJ2-5 and V is TRBV12-3 or TRBV12-4; 7 bases are shared with TRBD1. This CDR3 spans 14 amino acids. V dropped 6 bases and J dropped 4; count of bases not matched to a gene: 8. The CDR3 reads CASRPGQVGETQYF. The DNA of the CDR3 is TGTGCCAGCAGGCCCGGACAGGTCGGAGAGACCCAGTACTTC.

This clonotype was counted only a few times. The chain is built from TRBV19 and TRBJ2-7; TRBD1 matches 9 bases. From germline, CDR1 is LNHDA and CDR2 SQIVND (reference sequence). The CDR3 has 14 amino acids. The V and J ends lost 4 bases and 5 bases, in that order; junction bases with no gene match: 6. This chain's CDR3 is CASSTRQGVHEQYF. In nucleotides, the CDR3 is TGTGCCAGTAGTACCCGACAGGGGGTCCACGAGCAGTACTTC.

This clonotype was seen a few times. V and J are TRBV12-3 or TRBV12-4 and TRBJ2-1; a possible D gene is TRBD1 (6 bases). The CDR3 spans 15 residues. V was cut by 7 bases and J by 1 base, with 14 bases left in between. In DNA form, the CDR3 reads TGTGCCAGCACCGTCGTAGGGGGTTCCTACAATGAGCAGTTCTTC. Protein sequence: CASTVVGGSYNEQFF.